One sample yielded the 3 T cell receptor beta chains listed below, sequenced in a study of T-cell memory formation after mild COVID-19. TCRdb reprocessed the 5' RACE reads via MiXCR and lists one record per CDR3 protein. This sample has hundreds of thousands of distinct CDR3 sequences, with 16% found just once. Sequencing was carried out using PBMCs or a T cell subset sorted from them (not recorded which). The receptors were gathered from a man between 18 and 29 years old who had mild COVID-19 (a few samples of this study predate the infection). Cell type and time point are not known.

This clonotype was seen a few times. The genes are TRBV4-2 and TRBJ2-3; weak D call: TRBD2 (5 bases). The V and J ends lost 4 bases and 1 base respectively, with 15 bases between them. Germline CDR1 reads LGHNA; CDR2 reads YNFKEQ. This CDR3 comprises 16 residues. CDR3 loop: CASSPPQRTGTDTQYF. Written as DNA, the CDR3 is TGTGCCAGCAGCCCCCCTCAGAGGACTGGCACAGATACGCAGTATTTT.

In nucleotides, the CDR3 is TGCAGCGTCCTACACCCCTTGTCGGAGACCCAGTACTTC. Its protein is CSVLHPLSETQYF. V is TRBV29-1 and J is TRBJ2-5; unclear D gene. Trimming stripped 6 bases from V and 5 bases from J, with 16 bases between. This CDR3 has 13 residues. Germline loops: CDR1 SQVTM, CDR2 ANQGSEA.

This chain joins TRBV7-2 and TRBJ1-6; 7 nucleotides match TRBD1. Looked up from germline, CDR1 is SGHTA and CDR2 is FQGNSA. Germline trimming cut 2 bases from V and 0 bases from J; bases unmatched to any gene: 7. The CDR3 has 18 amino acids. CDR3 bases: TGTGCCAGCAGCTTATACCCGGGACAGAGCTCCTATAATTCACCCCTCCACTTT. It translates to CASSLYPGQSSYNSPLHF. The entire variable domain, with the rest obtained from reference TRBV7-2 and TRBJ1-6, is as follows: GAGVSQSPSNKVTEKGKDVELRCDPISGHTALYWYRQSLGQGLEFLIYFQGNSAPDKSGLPSDRFSAERTGGSVSTLTIQRTQQEDSAVYLCASSLYPGQSSYNSPLHFGNGTRLTVT.